This T cell receptor (beta chain) originates from a study of T cells after yellow fever vaccination (dated by TCRdb to about 2019). Study-wide context: Libraries from fractions with low cell numbers were prepared with the SMART-Seq v4 Ultra Low Input RNA kit. To follow T-cell clones before and after primary and booster YFV17D yellow fever vaccination, bulk TCR alpha and beta repertoires were sequenced over time. Two healthy male donors, one aged 18 to 29 and one aged 30 to 39 years, made up the cohort. Blood was collected at multiple timepoints before and after primary and secondary immunization, and bulk PBMC replicates and cell subsets were isolated. Study-level results and caveats: Because only two donors were included in the study, the extent to which the findings can be generalized is limited. After the booster, most of the clones that had expanded following primary vaccination were detected again (around 97% of CD4 and 85% to 90% of CD8), which suggests that memory was broadly maintained. Because abundant contaminating clonotypes from the bulk population could be contained in FACS-sorted repertoires, computational filtering was required. A small share of clonotypes was detected in both CD4 and CD8 compartments, with the overlap likely arising from convergent recombination. The secondary T-cell response was weaker than the primary response but faster, peaking on day 5 instead of day 15.

The germline V gene (reference sequence) provides CDR1 DFQATT and CDR2 SNEGSKA. The cysteine opens and the phenylalanine closes a CDR3 of 13 amino acids. This entry keeps only the CDR3 DNA: 39 bases, framed from base 1. Deletion took 5 bases off V and 6 bases off J, with a span of 16 bases between the germline ends. This specimen's treatment or condition label, per the study, means: live attenuated yellow fever vaccine strain. At every blood-draw timepoint, two biological replicates of bulk PBMCs were collected. PBMCs were isolated from peripheral blood using a standard Ficoll-Paque protocol. TriZol was used to extract RNA from bulk PBMCs, CD4 and CD8 fractions, and dextramer-positive and dextramer-negative fractions. This sample was sequenced with an Illumina NovaSeq 6000. TCR cDNA was synthesized by 5'RACE template switching, through which a universal primer site and unique molecular identifiers were introduced. Priming of cDNA synthesis was performed from both the TCR alpha and TCR beta constant segments. Two PCR steps were used to amplify libraries, with sample barcodes and sequencing adapters being added in the second step. Sequencing of libraries was performed on Illumina HiSeq 2500 (2x100 bp) or NovaSeq (2x150 bp). Processing in the source paper ran as follows. MIGEC was used to demultiplex reads and collapse the reads into UMI consensus sequences, and MiXCR was used for V(D)J alignment. Vaccine-responding clonotypes were defined with edgeR using replicate PBMC samples, requiring FDR below 0.01 and a log2 fold change above 5 up to day 15. Each bulk clonotype received a CD4 or CD8 identity based on whether the sequenced CD4 or CD8 repertoire contained that clonotype at higher abundance. The raw public reads went through TCRdb reprocessing: fastp at Q25, MiXCR clone calling, in-frame beta chains kept. Rows are combined by CDR3 protein, so each entry shows the most common genes and DNA. The V and J calls follow TCRdb's processing rather than the paper's. A total of a few hundred thousand distinct CDR3 sequences appear in this sample, approximately 3.8% of them only once. The ten largest make up roughly a quarter of the sample.

There are a few counts of this clonotype. Its specific antigen is unknown. Qualities for individual bases were not recorded, and no much larger clone is one base off. The receptor was isolated from a man in his late teens or twenties who received the YFV17D yellow fever vaccine. This specimen consisted of PBMCs, obtained on the day of the yellow fever booster vaccination. The chain is assembled from TRBV20-1 and TRBJ2-5; D gene: possibly TRBD2, on 6 matching bases. This receptor carries the CDR3 CSAPTRRTKTQYF. Here is the DNA: TGCAGTGCTCCGACTAGGAGAACGAAGACCCAGTACTTC.